The present T cell receptor (beta chain) was sequenced within a study of vaccination and CD4 T cells after COVID-19. Study outcomes and limitations: Analysis of convalescent patients found that 304 of 307 vaccine-specific clones were spike mono-reactive. Median SARS-CoV-2-reactive clonotypes rose from approximately 21 to 38, not significantly.

Stated treatment: approximately 9-day PBMC culture with coronavirus spike peptide pools or control peptides (ViraFEST assay). Culture proceeded for about ten days, and CD4+ T cells were then isolated by negative selection. The Oncomine TCR Beta short-read assay was applied to DNA of cultured CD4+ T cells. TCRdb reprocessed the PCR reads with MiXCR, giving one entry per CDR3 protein. This sample has about 13,000 distinct CDR3 sequences; 52% occur once, and the top ten carry 15%. A word on this clonotype: As yet, its antigen is unknown.

The length of the CDR3 is 19 residues. The V end was cut by 4 bases, the J end by 1 base, with 23 bases between. Germline V gene sequence: CDR1 LNHDA, CDR2 SQIVND (reference sequence). This chain links TRBV19 with TRBJ1-5, with a possible D match to TRBD1 (5 bases). The sequenced sample was CD4+ T cells from blood, cultured in vitro. The TCR sequence derives from a human donor who had recovered from COVID-19. The CDR3 spells CASSTPSGTSRISNQPQHF. CDR3 nucleotides: TGTGCCAGTAGTACTCCCTCCGGGACCTCCCGAATCAGCAATCAGCCCCAGCATTTT.